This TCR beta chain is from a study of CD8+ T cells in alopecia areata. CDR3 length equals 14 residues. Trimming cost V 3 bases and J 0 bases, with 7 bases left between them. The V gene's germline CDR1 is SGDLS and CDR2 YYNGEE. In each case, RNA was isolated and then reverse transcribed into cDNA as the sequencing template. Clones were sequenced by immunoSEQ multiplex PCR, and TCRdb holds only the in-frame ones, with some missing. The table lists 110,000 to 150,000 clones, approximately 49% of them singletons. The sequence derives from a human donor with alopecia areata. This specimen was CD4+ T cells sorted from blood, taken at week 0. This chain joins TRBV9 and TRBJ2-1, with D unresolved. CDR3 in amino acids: CASSALLSYNEQFF. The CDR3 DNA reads TGTGCCAGCAGCGCCCTCCTCTCCTACAATGAGCAGTTCTTC.